The 31 T cell receptor beta chains in this list originate from one sample, sequenced in a study of long-term antiretroviral therapy in people with HIV (dated by TCRdb to 2022 to 2024). The immunoSEQ hsTCRB v3.0 assay was used at survey level resolution for TRB variable region sequencing. The clones in this table, taken by TCRdb from immuneACCESS, are in-frame only. Not every clone is retained; where verified, under half of the shortfall comes from an unresolved V gene, and the cause of the rest is unknown. Recorded for this sample are some 20,000 clones; around 80% of them occurred a single time. In total, the top ten clones hold 14% of the sample. This sample comprised unsorted PBMCs, obtained 2.9 years after starting antiretroviral therapy. Receptors originate from a woman aged 30 to 39 with HIV.

The chain links TRBV5-4 to TRBJ2-1; 11 bases are shared with TRBD2. The germline V gene has CDR1 SGHNT and CDR2 YYREEE (reference sequence). J lost 7 bases, V lost 0 bases, and 3 bases had no gene match. There are 15 residues in the CDR3. The chain's CDR3 is CASSLGGTSGNEQFF. The CDR3 coding sequence is TGTGCCAGCAGCTTGGGAGGGACTAGCGGAAATGAGCAGTTCTTC.

The chain recombines TRBV28 with TRBJ1-4; 7 bases match TRBD1. The V segment lost 8 bases and the J segment 5 bases; nucleotides outside the gene matches: 11. CDR1 and CDR2 (germline): MDHEN, SYDVKM. The CDR3 covers 15 residues. CDR3 DNA sequence: TGTGCCAGCCACAGCAGGGGGAGTCCCAATGAAAAACTGTTTTTT. It codes for CASHSRGSPNEKLFF. Based on the CDR3 plus reference TRBV28 and TRBJ1-4, the full variable domain is DVKVTQSSRYLVKRTGEKVFLECVQDMDHENMFWYRQDPGLGLRLIYFSYDVKMKEKGDIPEGYSVSREKKERFSLILESASTNQTSMYLCASHSRGSPNEKLFFGSGTQLSVL.

This clone occurred a few times. The chain uses TRBV19 and TRBJ1-5; 10 bases align to TRBD1. The trim removed 8 bases at V and 3 bases at J, leaving 1 base unmatched. This CDR3 region has 13 residues. Germline assignment: CDR1 LNHDA and CDR2 SQIVND (reference sequence). This CDR3 reads CASGTGDNQPQHF. CDR3 coding DNA: TGTGCCAGTGGGACAGGGGACAATCAGCCCCAGCATTTT.

This rearrangement joins TRBV5-1 to TRBJ2-1, with TRBD1 identical over 7 bases. V was clipped by 4 bases and J by 7 bases; unmatched bases: 5. The CDR3 length is 13 residues. Germline lookup yields CDR1 SGHRS and CDR2 YFSETQ. CDR3 region: CASSPGTVNEQFF. The CDR3 DNA reads as TGCGCCAGCAGCCCGGGGACAGTTAATGAGCAGTTCTTC.

This chain joins TRBV7-8 and TRBJ1-2; unclear D gene. Germline V gene data show CDR1 as SGHVS and CDR2 as FQNEAQ. The CDR3 spans 13 residues. V was shortened by 5 bases and J by 2 bases, with 9 bases between the two germline ends. This chain's CDR3 is CASSPDRNYGYTF. Written as DNA, the CDR3 is TGTGCCAGCAGCCCAGACCGGAACTATGGCTACACCTTC.

J is TRBJ2-3 and V is TRBV30, with unresolved D. Trimming removed 0 bases at V and 3 bases at J, with 10 bases between. The CDR3 has 14 residues. Germline assignment: CDR1 GTSNPN and CDR2 SVGIG (reference sequence). The CDR3 DNA reads TGTGCCTGGAGTGTAAAGTCTTCGACAGATACGCAGTATTTT. Protein product: CAWSVKSSTDTQYF.

V is TRBV7-8 and J is TRBJ1-4; TRBD1 matches at 8 bases. The germline V gene has CDR1 SGHVS and CDR2 FQNEAQ. Trimming took 3 bases from V and 3 from J; bases not matched to a gene: 3. The CDR3 spans 15 residues. The CDR3 coding sequence is TGTGCCAGCAGCTTGTCGACAGGGGCTAATGAAAAACTGTTTTTT. Protein product: CASSLSTGANEKLFF.

This clone showed up just a few times. The rearrangement joins TRBV5-8 to TRBJ2-7, with 8 positions matching TRBD1. V shed 1 base and J 5 bases; nucleotides not matched to a gene: 17. Germline assignment: CDR1 SGHTS and CDR2 YDEGEE. This CDR3 spans 18 amino acids. The CDR3 DNA reads TGTGCCAGCAGCTTGACAGGGGGGATCTCTCCCAACCGGAACGAGCAGTACGTC. Its protein is CASSLTGGISPNRNEQYV.

This clone was counted once. This rearrangement joins TRBV9 to TRBJ1-2, with a weak D call TRBD1 (5 bases). This CDR3 is built from 13 residues. The ends were cut back, 2 bases at V and 1 base at J, with 6 bases in the middle. Germline V gene lookup returns CDR1 SGDLS and CDR2 YYNGEE. The CDR3 region has the DNA TGTGCCAGCAGCGTGGACATTAACTATGGCTACACCTTC. Residues: CASSVDINYGYTF.

The CDR3 nucleotides are TGTGCCACCAGCAGAGAGATGAGGGACGATTTTTACAATGAGCAGTTCTTC. Protein sequence: CATSREMRDDFYNEQFF. This chain connects TRBV15 to TRBJ2-1; D tentatively fits TRBD1 or TRBD2 (5 bases each). Germline assignment: CDR1 LNHNV and CDR2 YYDKDF (reference sequence). With 0 bases removed from V and 4 bases from J, the gap between germline ends came to 16 bases. The CDR3 is 17 residues long.

The V call is TRBV6-5, the J call TRBJ2-7, with D hard to call. The CDR3 covers 8 residues. CDR1 and CDR2 from the germline V gene are MNHEY and SVGAGI. Here the CDR3 DNA reads TGTGCCAGCAGTTATCCCCTAGTC. Translation gives CASSYPLV.

The gene calls are TRBV7-9 and TRBJ2-7, with 8 bases lining up with TRBD1. CDR1 and CDR2 (germline): SEHNR, FQNEAQ (reference sequence). This CDR3 is 16 amino acids long. Trimming at V came to 4 bases and at J to 2 bases, leaving 10 bases not matched to a gene. The CDR3 nucleotides are TGTGCCAGCAGCTCTAACAGGGGGACGAATACCTACGAGCAGTACGTC. This codes for CASSSNRGTNTYEQYV.

The rearrangement joins TRBV4-2 to TRBJ2-2, with 9 bases aligning to TRBD2. Germline CDR1 LGHNA, CDR2 YNFKEQ. This CDR3 is built from 17 residues. J gave up 4 bases and V 0 bases, and 6 bases lay outside the gene matches. The CDR3 is CASSQEQTSGRTGELFF. CDR3 in DNA: TGTGCCAGCAGCCAAGAGCAGACTAGCGGACGCACCGGGGAGCTGTTTTTT.

The V gene is TRBV7-3, the J gene TRBJ2-2; D is perhaps TRBD1 (8 bases). Germline V gene data show CDR1 as SGHTA and CDR2 as FQGTGA. CDR3 length equals 18 residues. V lost 4 bases to trimming and J lost 1 base, with 19 bases between them. The CDR3 sequence is CASSSRTGTMKNTGELFF. CDR3 nucleotides: TGTGCCAGCAGCTCAAGGACAGGGACTATGAAGAACACCGGGGAGCTGTTTTTT.

This clone is termed medium-sized (0.01 to 0.1%). The J gene is TRBJ2-2, the V gene TRBV19; TRBD2 matches at 11 bases. The CDR3 is 16 residues long. Germline V lookup: CDR1 LNHDA, CDR2 SQIVND (reference sequence). V lost 5 bases, J lost 4 bases, and 6 bases stayed unmatched. CDR3 DNA sequence: TGTGCCAGTAGTGTTCTAGCGGGGGGTGTCACCGGGGAGCTGTTTTTT. It specifies CASSVLAGGVTGELFF.

This clone appeared once. The chain uses TRBV6-1 and TRBJ1-1; 8 nucleotides line up with TRBD1. The CDR3 spans 15 residues. V shed 2 bases and J 1 base; nucleotides not matched to a gene: 3. Germline V gene sequence: CDR1 MNHNS, CDR2 SASEGT. CDR3 protein: CASSERGQANTEAFF. The CDR3 region has the DNA TGTGCCAGCAGTGAACGGGGACAGGCGAACACTGAAGCTTTCTTT.

CDR3 protein: CASSYSNLNTEAFF. The CDR3 nucleotides are TGTGCCAGCAGTTACTCCAACCTGAACACTGAAGCTTTCTTT. The V gene is TRBV6-5, the J gene TRBJ1-1; D is unresolved. Trimming stripped 0 bases from V and 0 bases from J, with 5 bases between. CDR1 and CDR2 (germline): MNHEY, SVGAGI. The length of the CDR3 is 14 residues.

The chain links TRBV19 to TRBJ1-1, with D maybe TRBD1 (5 bases). CDR1 and CDR2 from the germline V gene are LNHDA and SQIVND (reference sequence). Trimming took 5 bases from V and 7 from J, leaving 11 bases between them. The CDR3 has 12 amino acids. This chain's CDR3 is CASSPQGYEAFF. CDR3 sequence (DNA): TGTGCCAGTAGTCCTCAGGGATATGAAGCTTTCTTT.

The chain links TRBV9 to TRBJ2-1; 7 nucleotides align to TRBD2. CDR1 and CDR2 (germline): SGDLS, YYNGEE. Trimming took 3 bases from V and 2 from J; bases not matched to a gene: 5. The CDR3 loop spans 15 amino acids. CDR3 coding DNA: TGTGCCAGCAGCGCGAGCGGGGCGACCTACAATGAGCAGTTCTTC. Residues: CASSASGATYNEQFF. The full variable domain, its missing parts supplied by reference TRBV9 and TRBJ2-1, is DSGVTQTPKHLITATGQRVTLRCSPRSGDLSVYWYQQSLDQGLQFLIQYYNGEERAKGNILERFSAQQFPDLHSELNLSSLELGDSALYFCASSASGATYNEQFFGPGTRLTVL.

This clone was seen only a few times. This rearrangement joins TRBV7-3 to TRBJ1-1; D is unresolved. Trimming shortened V by 2 bases and J by 0 bases, and 4 bases separated the two germline ends. The CDR3 consists of 13 residues. Germline V lookup: CDR1 SGHTA, CDR2 FQGTGA. CDR3 sequence: CASSLDLNTEAFF. The CDR3 coding sequence is TGTGCCAGCAGCTTAGATTTGAACACTGAAGCTTTCTTT.

The J gene is TRBJ1-4, the V gene TRBV2, with TRBD1 matching 7 bases. V shed 6 bases, J shed 7 bases, and the junction held 11 bases outside the gene matches. This CDR3 has 15 amino acids. From germline, CDR1 is SNHLY and CDR2 FYNNEI. CDR3 sequence reads: CASRVMTGWSEKLFF. The DNA for the CDR3 is TGTGCCAGCAGGGTCATGACAGGGTGGAGTGAAAAACTGTTTTTT.

The chain carries TRBV5-5 and TRBJ1-1; TRBD1 is a possible D gene (5 bases). The CDR3 is 16 amino acids. Germline-derived CDR1 and CDR2 are SGHKS and YYEKEE (reference sequence). The V and J ends lost 3 bases and 1 base respectively, with 16 bases between them. The CDR3 reads CASSSRGSTQNTEAFF. As DNA, the CDR3 is TGTGCCAGCAGCTCAAGGGGATCAACACAGAACACTGAAGCTTTCTTT.

The chain combines TRBV5-6 with TRBJ2-1; D unclear. There are 15 residues in the CDR3. Germline-derived CDR1 and CDR2 are SGHDT and YYEEEE. Trimming shortened V by 4 bases and J by 5 bases, and 16 bases separated the two germline ends. CDR3 sequence reads: CASSRFQVNHNEQFF. CDR3 nucleotide sequence: TGTGCCAGCAGCCGGTTCCAGGTAAATCACAATGAGCAGTTCTTC.

This clone was seen a handful of times. The chain recombines TRBV15 with TRBJ2-3; 15 bases fit TRBD2. The CDR3 totals 14 residues. Trimming took 10 bases from V and 6 from J; bases not matched to a gene: 5. CDR1 and CDR2 (germline): LNHNV, YYDKDF (reference sequence). CDR3 in amino acids: CASGLAGGLDTQYF. CDR3 nucleotides: TGTGCCAGCGGACTAGCGGGAGGGCTGGATACGCAGTATTTT.

This chain joins TRBV5-1 and TRBJ2-1; 10 positions match TRBD1. The trim removed 1 base at V and 1 base at J, leaving 2 bases unmatched. This CDR3 is 16 amino acids long. Germline loops: CDR1 SGHRS, CDR2 YFSETQ. Here the CDR3 DNA reads TGCGCCAGCAGCTTGCCGGGACAGGGGTCCTACAATGAGCAGTTCTTC. This translates into CASSLPGQGSYNEQFF.

The chain links TRBV4-1 to TRBJ1-4, with 7 bases aligning to TRBD1. J gave up 4 bases and V 5 bases, and 4 bases lay outside the gene matches. Germline V lookup: CDR1 MGHRA, CDR2 YSYEKL. This CDR3 region has 14 residues. The CDR3 protein is CASSNRDSNEKLFF. The CDR3 nucleotides are TGCGCCAGCAGCAACCGGGACAGTAATGAAAAACTGTTTTTT.

This clone has just one count. V and J are TRBV11-2 and TRBJ1-1; D gene uncertain. CDR3 size: 12 residues. Germline V gene lookup returns CDR1 SGHAT and CDR2 FQNNGV. The germline V and J ends were trimmed by 5 bases and 7 bases, with 11 bases remaining between them. CDR3 protein: CASSTGRVEAFF. CDR3 in DNA: TGTGCCAGCAGCACCGGGAGGGTTGAAGCTTTCTTT.

This rearrangement joins TRBV6-5 to TRBJ2-1; 7 bases are shared with TRBD1. Trimming took 0 bases from V and 8 from J; bases not matched to a gene: 1. The germline V gene has CDR1 MNHEY and CDR2 SVGAGI. The CDR3 runs 13 residues. CDR3 nucleotide sequence: TGTGCCAGCAGTTACTCAAGGGGGCATGAGCAGTTCTTC. It is translated as CASSYSRGHEQFF.

This chain joins TRBV6-1 and TRBJ2-7; D gene unclear. Germline V CDR1 and CDR2: MNHNS, SASEGT. The CDR3 covers 12 residues. V lost 6 bases and J 4 bases, leaving 10 bases between the germline ends. CDR3 coding DNA: TGTGCCAGCAGGCGTTCCGAGTACGAGCAGTACGTC. Residues: CASRRSEYEQYV.

The rearrangement uses TRBV5-6 and TRBJ2-3, with 9 nucleotides matching TRBD1. This CDR3 spans 17 amino acids. V dropped 1 base and J dropped 3; count of bases not matched to a gene: 9. Germline CDR1 reads SGHDT; CDR2 reads YYEEEE. The CDR3 is CASSLPGQGRWTDTQYF. As DNA, the CDR3 is TGTGCCAGCAGCTTGCCCGGACAGGGGCGATGGACAGATACGCAGTATTTT.

V and J are TRBV7-2 and TRBJ1-2; D gene unclear. Germline V gene sequence: CDR1 SGHTA, CDR2 FQGNSA. Trimming took 4 bases from V and 8 from J, leaving 20 bases between them. This CDR3 is 15 amino acids long. The CDR3 DNA is TGTGCCAGCAGCTCACCGGACTTACTCGGGGAGGGCTACACCTTC. Encoded protein: CASSSPDLLGEGYTF.